This entry describes one T cell receptor beta chain. RNA, at about 0.5 to 1 ug, was reverse transcribed with random hexamers. TCRdb used MiXCR to reprocess the immunoSEQ multiplex PCR reads, holding one entry per CDR3 protein. In the table there are 160,000 or so distinct CDR3 sequences, around 93% of which are singletons. Matching for age and sex applied to the controls, who were healthy donors. Negative magnetic isolation gave CD8+ and CD4+ cells; FACS enriched CD8+ TEMRA. The CDR3 has 11 residues. V was cut by 7 bases and J by 6 bases, with 9 bases left in between. Per the germline V gene, CDR1 is KGHDR and CDR2 is SFDVKD. These data are taken from a study of CD8 T cells in Susac syndrome.

This chain uses TRBV24-1 with TRBJ2-7; D remains unclear. The TCR originated in a human donor in good health. Input material: CD4+ T cells from PBMCs. The CDR3: CATSNWAEQYF. Written as DNA, the CDR3 is TGTGCCACCAGCAATTGGGCCGAGCAGTACTTC.